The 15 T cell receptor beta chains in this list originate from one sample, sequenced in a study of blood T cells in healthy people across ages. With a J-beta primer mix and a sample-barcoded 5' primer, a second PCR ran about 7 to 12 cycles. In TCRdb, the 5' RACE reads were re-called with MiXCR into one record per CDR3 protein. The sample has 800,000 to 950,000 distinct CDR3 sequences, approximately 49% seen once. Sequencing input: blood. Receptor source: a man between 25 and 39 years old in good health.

The CDR3 reads CSAEPYTDTQYF. The CDR3 DNA follows: TGCAGTGCTGAACCATACACAGATACGCAGTATTTT. This chain uses TRBV20-1 with TRBJ2-3; D not certain. V was clipped by 5 bases and J by 2 bases, with 8 bases between them. The V gene's germline CDR1 is DFQATT and CDR2 SNEGSKA (reference sequence). CDR3 length: 12 residues.

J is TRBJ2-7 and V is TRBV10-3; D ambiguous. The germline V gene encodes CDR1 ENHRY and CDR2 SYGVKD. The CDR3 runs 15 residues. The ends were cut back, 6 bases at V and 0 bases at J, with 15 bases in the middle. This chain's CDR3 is CAISETADSSYEQYF. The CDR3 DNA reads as TGTGCCATCAGCGAAACGGCGGATAGCTCCTACGAGCAGTACTTC.

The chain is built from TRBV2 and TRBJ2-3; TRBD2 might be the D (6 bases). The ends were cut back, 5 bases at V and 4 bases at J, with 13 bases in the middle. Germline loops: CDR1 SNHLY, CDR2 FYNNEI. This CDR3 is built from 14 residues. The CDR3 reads CASSWGGEADTQYF. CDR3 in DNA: TGTGCCAGCAGTTGGGGCGGGGAAGCAGATACGCAGTATTTT.

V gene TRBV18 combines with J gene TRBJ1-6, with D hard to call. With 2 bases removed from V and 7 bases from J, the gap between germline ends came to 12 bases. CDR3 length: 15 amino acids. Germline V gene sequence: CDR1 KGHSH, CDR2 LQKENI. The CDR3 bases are TGTGCCAGCTCACCAGGGCAGGTGAAAAATTCACCCCTCCACTTT. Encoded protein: CASSPGQVKNSPLHF.

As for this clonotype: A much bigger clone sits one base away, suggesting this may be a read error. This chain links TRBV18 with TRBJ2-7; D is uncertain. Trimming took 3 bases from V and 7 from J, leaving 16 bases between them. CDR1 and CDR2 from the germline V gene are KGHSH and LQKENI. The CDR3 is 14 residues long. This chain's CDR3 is CASSPDRNYNEQYF. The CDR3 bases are TGTGCCAGCTCACCCGACCGAAACTACAATGAGCAGTACTTC.

The CDR3 protein is CALGVAYEQYF. In DNA, the CDR3 is TGTGCCCTAGGGGTCGCCTACGAGCAGTACTTC. This chain joins TRBV30 and TRBJ2-7; possible D gene TRBD1, 5 bases. Trimming shortened V by 8 bases and J by 2 bases, and 10 bases separated the two germline ends. The CDR3 totals 11 residues. CDR1 is GTSNPN and CDR2 is SVGIG in the germline V gene (reference sequence).

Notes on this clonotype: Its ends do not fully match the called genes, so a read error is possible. The CDR3: CAGSQGSRETYGYTF. As DNA, the CDR3 is TGTGCCGGCAGCCAAGGGTCCAGGGAGACCTATGGCTACACCTTC. The V gene is TRBV4-2, the J gene TRBJ1-2, with D possibly being TRBD1 (5 bases). CDR1 LGHNA and CDR2 YNFKEQ come from the germline V gene. The CDR3 has 15 residues.

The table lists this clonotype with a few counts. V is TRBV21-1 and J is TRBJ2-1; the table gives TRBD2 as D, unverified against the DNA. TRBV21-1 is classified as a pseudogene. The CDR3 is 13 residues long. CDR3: CVMNQGPYNEQFF. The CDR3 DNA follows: TGTGTTATGAACCAGGGCCCTTACAATGAGCAGTTCTTC.

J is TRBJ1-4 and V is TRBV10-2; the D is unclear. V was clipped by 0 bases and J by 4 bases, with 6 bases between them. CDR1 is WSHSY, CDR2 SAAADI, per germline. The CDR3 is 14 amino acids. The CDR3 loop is CASSESQLNEKLFF. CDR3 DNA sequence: TGCGCCAGCAGTGAGTCTCAGCTTAATGAAAAACTGTTTTTT.

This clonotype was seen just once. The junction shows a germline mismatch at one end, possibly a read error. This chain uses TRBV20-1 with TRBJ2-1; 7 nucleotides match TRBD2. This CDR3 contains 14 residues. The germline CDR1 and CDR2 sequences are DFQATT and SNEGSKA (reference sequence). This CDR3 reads CGASTGGSYNEQFF. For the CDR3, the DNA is TGCGGTGCTAGCACGGGGGGCTCCTACAATGAGCAGTTCTTC.

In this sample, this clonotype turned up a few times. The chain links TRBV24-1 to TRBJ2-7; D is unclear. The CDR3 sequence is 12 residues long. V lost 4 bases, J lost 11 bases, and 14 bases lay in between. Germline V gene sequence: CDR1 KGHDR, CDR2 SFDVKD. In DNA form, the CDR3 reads TGTGCCACCAGTGACCGACACCTTGTAGAGTACTTC. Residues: CATSDRHLVEYF.

As DNA, the CDR3 is TGTGCCAGCAGCTTGGGTCCGGGACAGCTTAATTCACCCCTCCACTTT. Translation gives CASSLGPGQLNSPLHF. The V and J genes are TRBV5-6 and TRBJ1-6; the match to TRBD1 covers 7 bases. Unmatched junction bases numbered 6, after V lost 0 bases and J lost 6 bases. Germline CDR1 reads SGHDT; CDR2 reads YYEEEE. CDR3 size: 16 residues.

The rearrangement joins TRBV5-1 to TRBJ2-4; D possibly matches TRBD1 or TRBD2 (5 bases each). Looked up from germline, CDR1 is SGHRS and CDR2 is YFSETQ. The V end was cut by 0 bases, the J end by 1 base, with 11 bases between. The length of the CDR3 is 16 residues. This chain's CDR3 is CASSLGLGEAKNIQYF. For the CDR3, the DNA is TGCGCCAGCAGCTTGGGGTTGGGGGAGGCCAAAAACATTCAGTACTTC. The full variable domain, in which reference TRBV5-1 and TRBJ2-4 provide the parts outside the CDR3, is KAGVTQTPRYLIKTRGQQVTLSCSPISGHRSVSWYQQTPGQGLQFLFEYFSETQRNKGNFPGRFSGRQFSNSRSEMNVSTLELGDSALYLCASSLGLGEAKNIQYFGAGTRLSVL.

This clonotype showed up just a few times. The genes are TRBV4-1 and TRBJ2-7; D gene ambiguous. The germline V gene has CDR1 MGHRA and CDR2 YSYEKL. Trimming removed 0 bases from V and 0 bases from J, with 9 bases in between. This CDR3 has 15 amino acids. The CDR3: CASSQEESLSYEQYF. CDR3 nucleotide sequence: TGCGCCAGCAGCCAAGAGGAAAGTCTCTCCTACGAGCAGTACTTC.

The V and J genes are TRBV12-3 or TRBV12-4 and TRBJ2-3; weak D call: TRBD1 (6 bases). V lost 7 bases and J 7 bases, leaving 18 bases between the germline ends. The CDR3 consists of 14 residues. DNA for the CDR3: TGTGCCAGCACCCAAGGGGGAGTCCGTAATACGCAGTATTTT. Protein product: CASTQGGVRNTQYF.